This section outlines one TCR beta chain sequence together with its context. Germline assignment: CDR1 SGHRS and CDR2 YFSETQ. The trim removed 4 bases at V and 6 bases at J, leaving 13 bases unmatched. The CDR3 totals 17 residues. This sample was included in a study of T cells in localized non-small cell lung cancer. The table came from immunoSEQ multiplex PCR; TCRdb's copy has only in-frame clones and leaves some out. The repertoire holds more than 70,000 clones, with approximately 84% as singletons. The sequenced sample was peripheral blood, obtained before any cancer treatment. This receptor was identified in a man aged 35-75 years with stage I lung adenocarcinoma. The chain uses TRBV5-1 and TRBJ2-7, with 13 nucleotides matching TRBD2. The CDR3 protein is CASSKPTGTSGTGEQYF. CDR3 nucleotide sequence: TGCGCCAGCAGCAAACCAACCGGGACTAGCGGGACGGGCGAGCAGTACTTC.